This T cell receptor (beta chain) stems from a study of OX40 agonist ivuxolimab in advanced cancers. Concerning the study at large: The costimulatory receptor OX40 (CD134) was targeted by ivuxolimab, a fully human IgG2 agonistic monoclonal antibody. Peripheral TCRbeta sequencing was intended to test whether TCR sequence diversity was altered and clonal T-cell expansion was caused by ivuxolimab. Prior anti-PD-1, anti-PD-L1 or anti-CTLA-4 therapy was permitted, and checkpoint inhibitors had been received by about 36% of dose-escalation patients. Intravenous ivuxolimab was administered to patients every 2 weeks at six dose levels: 0.01, 0.1, 0.3, 1.5, 3 and 10 mg/kg. In the dose-escalation cohort, around 80% of patients were male, and the mean age was roughly 60 years with a range of roughly 23 to 79. Of the approximately 50 patients in dose escalation, about 20 had hepatocellular carcinoma, around 15 had melanoma, 9 had renal cell carcinoma and 9 had head and neck cancer. Partial responses were achieved by three dose-escalation patients, of whom one had hepatocellular carcinoma and two had cutaneous melanoma. The paper covers the monotherapy dose-escalation part of the phase I ivuxolimab trial, which included N ≈ 54 patients. Overall study results and their limits: The antigen specificity of the peripheral T cells that underwent clonal expansion was not determined. On average, CD8+ T cells showed more expanded clones than CD4+ T cells after ivuxolimab. Low levels of normalized T-cell clonal expansion were also seen in some patients who did not respond. At doses of 0.1 to 3.0 mg/kg, clonal expansion of both CD4+ and CD8+ T cells in blood was seen between baseline and week 6. In the 0.1-3.0 mg/kg groups, partial responders were among the patients with the lowest normalized peripheral clonal expansion, particularly in CD8+ T cells.

The V end loses 0 bases and the J end loses 7 bases, and a stretch of 11 bases separates them. CDR3 length: 14 amino acids, cysteine to phenylalanine. The entry retains the CDR3 DNA only, 42 bases that are in frame from base 1. The CDR1 and CDR2 encoded by the germline V gene are LGHNA and YSLEER. The trial excluded patients who had a history of autoimmune disease or who were on systemic immunosuppression. Peripheral blood for TCR sequencing was collected from all dose cohorts at baseline, on cycle 4 day 1, and on cycle 7 day 1. Samples came from an open-label, multicenter, first-in-human phase I dose-escalation trial of ivuxolimab. Adults with locally advanced or metastatic melanoma, renal cell carcinoma, hepatocellular carcinoma or head and neck squamous cell carcinoma were enrolled in the trial. Before TCR sequencing, CD4+ T cells and CD8+ T cells were sorted from peripheral blood as separate populations.

Genomic DNA was extracted from sorted cells for sequencing of the TCRbeta CDR3 region. The immunoSEQ Assay was used to sequence the TCRbeta CDR3 regions. The source is immuneACCESS, and TCRdb retained only in-frame sequences with V and J called. Part of the clones is not carried over; for the studies checked, unresolved V genes explain less than half of this, and the remainder is unexplained. This sample has approximately 77,000 clones in its table, and around 85% of those were observed once. Of the sample, around 2% is held by the ten largest clones. About this clone itself: Its antigen is still unknown. No qualities accompany the bases; no much larger clone lies one base away.

The sample consisted of CD4+ or CD8+ T cells sorted from blood, taken in a trial of the OX40 agonist ivuxolimab. The V gene is TRBV4-3 and the J gene is TRBJ2-3; the D gene is perhaps TRBD1 or TRBD2, as each covers 5 bases. This TCR derives from an adult with an advanced solid tumor such as melanoma, head and neck, liver or kidney cancer. The DNA is as follows: TGCGCCAGCAGCCAAGATCGGGACGCCTATACGCAGTATTTT. Its product reads: CASSQDRDAYTQYF.